This T cell receptor beta chain was documented in a study of shared clonotypes between healthy human individuals (dated by TCRdb to the early 2020s). In the study overall: Two women and a few men aged 18 to 49 years were included in the cohort. For each donor, three plates each were used for CD4 naive and CD4 memory, two plates were used for CD8 naive, and one plate was used for CD8 memory. To estimate repertoire size and how much clonotypes are shared between individuals, the study performed deep sequencing of blood TCR repertoires from roughly five healthy adults. To increase sequencing depth and limit assay-specific biases, different laboratories used diverse techniques to prepare libraries and sequence TCR repertoires. Leukapheresis yielded between about 0.85 and 10 billion PBMCs per donor. The paper's findings and limits, for the study overall: Incomplete sequencing was indicated by rarefaction of sorted-subset datasets, despite the large sequencing depth. Compared with non-shared clonotypes, clonotypes shared by all four sorted-subset donors had higher generation probabilities. The genetic and exposure-history diversity represented was limited by the small number of donors. About 5% of naive CD4, 3.5% of naive CD8, about 2.1% of memory CD4, and 0.4% of memory CD8 clonotypes were shared across a few donors. Naive subsets generally had larger estimated clonotype richness than memory subsets. Pairwise subsampling indicated that sequencing depth was expected to affect the degree of clonotype sharing among donors. Sampling was restricted to blood, and TCR repertoires in tissues likely differ from the TCR repertoires found in blood.

Using the deep immunoSEQ assay, TCR CDR3 regions were amplified from genomic DNA by multiplex PCR. For each cell subset, the extracted genomic DNA was distributed evenly across all wells of several immunoSEQ 96-well plates, and each plate served as one replicate. For sorted subsets, 150 to 250 ng genomic DNA, equal to some 30,000 T cell genomes, was loaded into each replicate PCR. Purified libraries were measured with a Qubit 3.0 fluorometer, size-checked on a Bioanalyzer 2100, and measured again with the KAPA Library Quantification kit. Each immunoSEQ 96-well plate was sequenced on its own single-read 150-cycle Illumina NextSeq 550 flow cell. The published analysis was carried out like this. Because the immunoSEQ output included only junctional sequences and no quality scores, the filtering could not be the same as the filtering used for full-length reads. Sequences were annotated with PyIR, a Python wrapper for IgBLAST v1.9, using IMGT germline references to assign V/J genes and CDR3. Reads with weak V/J assignments (E-value above 1e-6), missing CDR3, stop codons, out-of-frame junctions, or ambiguous translated residues were removed. V3J clonotypes were defined as sequences sharing the same inferred V gene, J gene, and CDR3 amino acid sequence. Percentage overlap between repertoires was calculated by dividing the number of shared unique clonotypes by the size of the smaller repertoire. RTK rarefaction, the Chao1 estimator, and Recon v2.1 estimates of unobserved clonotypes were used to assess repertoire richness. Generation probabilities were computed with OLGA for all TCRbeta clonotypes obtained by the gDNA method from four donors. Here the immuneACCESS table is served through TCRdb, limited to in-frame sequences with V and J called. Missing clones are a known gap in these copies; in checked studies unresolved V genes cover under half, and the rest lacks a known reason. V, J and clone size are those of that table, while D and trimming were read from the DNA. The sample yields over a million clones; approximately 98.5% were counted once. The top ten hold about 0.34% of the sample.

Details on this clone: Its binding antigen is unknown. No per-base quality is available; no much larger clone lies one base away.

Based on the germline V gene, the CDR1 and CDR2 sequences are SGDLS and YYNGEE. V is cut back by 3 bases and J by 6 bases, with 8 bases in the junction unmatched. The CDR3 covers 14 residues, taking in both the cysteine and the phenylalanine. Only CDR3 DNA remains: 42 bases, in frame from the first base. The donors were healthy, HIV-negative adults who had no recently reported acute infections or vaccinations. Every donor was a Caucasian adult residing in Nashville, Tennessee, USA. CD4+ T cells were enriched through magnetic negative selection, after which naive cells were positively selected on CD45RA and the remaining negative fraction served as the memory subset. Blood was obtained by leukapheresis, after which PBMCs were separated by Ficoll-Histopaque density gradient centrifugation and cryopreserved in liquid nitrogen vapor phase. Analytical flow cytometry was used to check the purity and quantity of every magnetically sorted T cell population. Genomic DNA was isolated from each sorted fraction and quantified by UV absorbance on a Nanodrop 2000c.

This receptor was taken from a man aged 25-40 years in good health. The chain is made from TRBV9 and TRBJ1-2, and 7 bases in between align with TRBD1. Sequencing was carried out using naive CD4+ T cells sorted from blood. The intended sense of this specimen's cell subset or site label: CD45RA+ positively selected. CDR3 region: CASSETGKGNGYTF. The DNA is as follows: TGTGCCAGCAGCGAGACAGGGAAGGGAAATGGCTACACCTTC.